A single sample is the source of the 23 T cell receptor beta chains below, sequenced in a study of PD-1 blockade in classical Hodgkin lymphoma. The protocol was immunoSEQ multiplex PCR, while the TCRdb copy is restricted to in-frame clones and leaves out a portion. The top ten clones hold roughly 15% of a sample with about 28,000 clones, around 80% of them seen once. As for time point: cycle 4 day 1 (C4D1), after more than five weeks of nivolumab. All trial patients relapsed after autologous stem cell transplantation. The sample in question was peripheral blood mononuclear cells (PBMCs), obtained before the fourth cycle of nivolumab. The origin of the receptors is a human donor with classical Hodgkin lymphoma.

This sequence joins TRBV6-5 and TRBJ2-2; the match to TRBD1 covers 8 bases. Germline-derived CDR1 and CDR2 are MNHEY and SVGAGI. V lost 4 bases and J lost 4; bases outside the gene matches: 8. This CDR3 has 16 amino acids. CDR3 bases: TGTGCCAGCAGTTTACGGACAGGGATGGGCACCGGGGAGCTGTTTTTT. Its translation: CASSLRTGMGTGELFF.

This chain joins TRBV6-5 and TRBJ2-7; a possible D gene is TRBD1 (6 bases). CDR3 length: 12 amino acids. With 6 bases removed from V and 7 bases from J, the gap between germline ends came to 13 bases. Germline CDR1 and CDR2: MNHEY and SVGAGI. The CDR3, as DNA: TGTGCCAGCAGAGAAACAGGGAGTGAGCAGTACTTC. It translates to CASRETGSEQYF.

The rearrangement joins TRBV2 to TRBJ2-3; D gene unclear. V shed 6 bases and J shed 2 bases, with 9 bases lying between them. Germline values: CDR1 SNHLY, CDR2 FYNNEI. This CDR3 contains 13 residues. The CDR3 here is CASRGSHTDTQYF. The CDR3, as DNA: TGTGCCAGCAGAGGTAGTCACACAGATACGCAGTATTTT.

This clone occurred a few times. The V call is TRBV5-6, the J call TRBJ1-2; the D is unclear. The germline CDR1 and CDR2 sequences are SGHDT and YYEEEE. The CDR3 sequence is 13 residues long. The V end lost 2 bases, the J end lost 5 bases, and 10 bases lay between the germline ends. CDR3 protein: CASSFGLVYGYTF. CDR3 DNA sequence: TGTGCCAGCAGCTTTGGTCTCGTATATGGCTACACCTTC.

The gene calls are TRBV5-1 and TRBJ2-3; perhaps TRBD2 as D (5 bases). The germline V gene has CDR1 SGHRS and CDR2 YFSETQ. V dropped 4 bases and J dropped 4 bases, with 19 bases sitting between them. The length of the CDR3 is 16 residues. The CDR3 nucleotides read TGCGCCAGCAGCACCGGAGGTACTAGGGTGTCAGATACGCAGTATTTT. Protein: CASSTGGTRVSDTQYF.

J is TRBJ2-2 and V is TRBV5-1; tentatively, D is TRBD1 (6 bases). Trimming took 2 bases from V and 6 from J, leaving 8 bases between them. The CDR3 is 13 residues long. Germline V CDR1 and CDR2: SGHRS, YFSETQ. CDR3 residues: CASSFQGSGELFF. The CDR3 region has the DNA TGCGCCAGCAGCTTTCAGGGGTCCGGGGAGCTGTTTTTT. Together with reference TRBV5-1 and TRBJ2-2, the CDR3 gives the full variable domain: KAGVTQTPRYLIKTRGQQVTLSCSPISGHRSVSWYQQTPGQGLQFLFEYFSETQRNKGNFPGRFSGRQFSNSRSEMNVSTLELGDSALYLCASSFQGSGELFFGEGSRLTVL.

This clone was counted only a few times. In DNA form, the CDR3 reads TGTGCCAGCAGCTTGGCCTTGGTTACGCAGTATTTT. It codes for CASSLALVTQYF. The genes are TRBV5-6 and TRBJ2-3; D not resolved. Germline values: CDR1 SGHDT, CDR2 YYEEEE. This CDR3 is built from 12 residues. Trimming pared 0 bases from V and 8 bases from J, leaving 7 bases between.

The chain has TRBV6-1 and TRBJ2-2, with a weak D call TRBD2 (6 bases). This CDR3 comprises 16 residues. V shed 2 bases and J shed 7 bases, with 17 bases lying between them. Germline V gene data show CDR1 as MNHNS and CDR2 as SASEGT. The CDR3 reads CASSEPSGSWGGELFF. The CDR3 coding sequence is TGTGCCAGCAGTGAACCCTCCGGGAGCTGGGGCGGGGAGCTGTTTTTT.

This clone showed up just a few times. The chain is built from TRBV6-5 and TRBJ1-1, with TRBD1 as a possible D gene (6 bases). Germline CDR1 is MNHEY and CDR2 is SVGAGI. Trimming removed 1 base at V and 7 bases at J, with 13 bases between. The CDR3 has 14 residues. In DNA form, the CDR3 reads TGTGCCAGCAGTTACTACTCCGGGACATTTGAAGCTTTCTTT. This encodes CASSYYSGTFEAFF.

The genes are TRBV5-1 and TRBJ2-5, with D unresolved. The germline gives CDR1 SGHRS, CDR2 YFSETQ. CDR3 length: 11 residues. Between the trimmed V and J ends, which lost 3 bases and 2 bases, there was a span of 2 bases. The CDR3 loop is CASSSQETQYF. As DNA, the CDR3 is TGCGCCAGCAGCTCGCAAGAGACCCAGTACTTC.

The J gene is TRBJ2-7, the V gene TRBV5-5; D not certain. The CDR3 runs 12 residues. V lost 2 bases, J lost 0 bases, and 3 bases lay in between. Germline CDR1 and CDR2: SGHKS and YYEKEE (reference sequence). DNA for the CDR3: TGTGCCAGCAGCTTCATCTCCTACGAGCAGTACTTC. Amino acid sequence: CASSFISYEQYF.

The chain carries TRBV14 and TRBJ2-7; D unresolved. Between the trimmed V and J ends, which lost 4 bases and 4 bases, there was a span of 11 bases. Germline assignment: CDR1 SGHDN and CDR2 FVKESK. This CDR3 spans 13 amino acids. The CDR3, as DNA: TGTGCCAGCAGCCCACCTCGCCTTTACGAGCAGTACTTC. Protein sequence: CASSPPRLYEQYF.

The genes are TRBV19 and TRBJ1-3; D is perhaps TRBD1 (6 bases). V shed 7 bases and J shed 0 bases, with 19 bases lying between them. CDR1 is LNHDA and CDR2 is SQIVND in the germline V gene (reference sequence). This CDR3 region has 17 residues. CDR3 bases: TGTGCCAGTAACGAGGGGGGGGCGTTCTCCTCTGGAAACACCATATATTTT. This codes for CASNEGGAFSSGNTIYF.

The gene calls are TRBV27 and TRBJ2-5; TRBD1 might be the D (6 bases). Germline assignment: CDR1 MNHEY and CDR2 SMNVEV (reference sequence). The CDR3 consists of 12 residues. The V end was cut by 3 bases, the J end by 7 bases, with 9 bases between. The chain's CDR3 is CASSFQGGTQYF. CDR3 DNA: TGTGCCAGCAGTTTCCAAGGGGGGACCCAGTACTTC.

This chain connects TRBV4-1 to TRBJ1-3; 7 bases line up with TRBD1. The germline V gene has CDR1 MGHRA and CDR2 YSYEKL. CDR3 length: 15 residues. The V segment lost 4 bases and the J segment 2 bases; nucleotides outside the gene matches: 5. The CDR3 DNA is TGCGCCAGCAGCCCGGACAGGTCTCCTGGAAACACCATATATTTT. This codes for CASSPDRSPGNTIYF.

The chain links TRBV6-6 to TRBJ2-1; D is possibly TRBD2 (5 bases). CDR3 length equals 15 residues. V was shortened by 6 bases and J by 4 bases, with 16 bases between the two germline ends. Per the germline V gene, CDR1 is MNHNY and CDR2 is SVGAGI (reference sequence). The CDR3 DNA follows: TGTGCCAGCAGACGCCTCTCGGGATTTTACAATGAGCAGTTCTTC. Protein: CASRRLSGFYNEQFF.

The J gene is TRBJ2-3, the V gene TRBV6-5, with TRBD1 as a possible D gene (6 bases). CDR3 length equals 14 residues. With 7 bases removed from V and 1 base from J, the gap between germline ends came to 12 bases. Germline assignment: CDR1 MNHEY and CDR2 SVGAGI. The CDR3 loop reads CASTRGSGTDTQYF. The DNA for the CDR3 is TGTGCCAGCACCAGGGGTAGCGGCACAGATACGCAGTATTTT.

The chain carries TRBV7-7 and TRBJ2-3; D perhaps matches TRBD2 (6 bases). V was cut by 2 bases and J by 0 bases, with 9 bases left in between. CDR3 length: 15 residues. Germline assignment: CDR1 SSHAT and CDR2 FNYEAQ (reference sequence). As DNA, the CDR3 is TGTGCCAGCAGCTTAAGGGCGGGGAGCACAGATACGCAGTATTTT. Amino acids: CASSLRAGSTDTQYF. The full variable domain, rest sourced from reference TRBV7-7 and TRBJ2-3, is GAGVSQSPRYKVTKRGQDVTLRCDPISSHATLYWYQQALGQGPEFLTYFNYEAQPDKSGLPSDRFSAERPEGSISTLTIQRTEQRDSAMYRCASSLRAGSTDTQYFGPGTRLTVL.

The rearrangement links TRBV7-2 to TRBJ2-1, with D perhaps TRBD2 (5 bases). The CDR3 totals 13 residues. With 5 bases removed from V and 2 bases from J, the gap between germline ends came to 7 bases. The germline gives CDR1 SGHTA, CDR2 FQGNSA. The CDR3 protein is CASSPGTYNEQFF. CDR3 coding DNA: TGTGCCAGCAGCCCCGGGACCTACAATGAGCAGTTCTTC.

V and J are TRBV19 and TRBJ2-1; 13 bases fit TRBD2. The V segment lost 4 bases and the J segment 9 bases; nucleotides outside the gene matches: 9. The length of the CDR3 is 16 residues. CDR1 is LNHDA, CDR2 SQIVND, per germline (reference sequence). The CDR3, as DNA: TGTGCCAGTAGTACCAACGGACTAGCGGGAGAGGGTGAGCAGTTCTTC. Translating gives CASSTNGLAGEGEQFF.

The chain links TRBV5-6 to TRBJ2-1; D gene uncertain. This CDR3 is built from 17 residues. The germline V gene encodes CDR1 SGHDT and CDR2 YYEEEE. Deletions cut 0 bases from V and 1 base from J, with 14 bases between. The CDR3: CASSLGEVRLSYNEQFF. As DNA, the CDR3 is TGTGCCAGCAGCTTGGGAGAGGTCAGACTGTCCTACAATGAGCAGTTCTTC.

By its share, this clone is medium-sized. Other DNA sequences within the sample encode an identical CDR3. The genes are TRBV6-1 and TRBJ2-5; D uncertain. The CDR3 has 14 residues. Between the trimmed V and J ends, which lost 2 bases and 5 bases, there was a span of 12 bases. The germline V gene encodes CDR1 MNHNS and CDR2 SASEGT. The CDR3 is CASSEILVSETQYF. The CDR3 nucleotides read TGTGCCAGCAGTGAAATCTTAGTAAGTGAGACCCAGTACTTC.

The CDR3 bases are TGTGCCAGCAGCCCATCTCCAGGACAGGGAAGGGAAAAACTGTTTTTT. Protein sequence: CASSPSPGQGREKLFF. V is TRBV5-6 and J is TRBJ1-4; 8 bases align to TRBD1. V lost 4 bases, J lost 8 bases, and 13 bases stayed unmatched. Germline V lookup: CDR1 SGHDT, CDR2 YYEEEE. This CDR3 is built from 16 residues.